A single sample is the source of the 21 T cell receptor beta chains below, sequenced in a study of long-term antiretroviral therapy in people with HIV. At survey level, the immunoSEQ assay was run in its v3.0 version. Sequencing used immunoSEQ multiplex PCR; TCRdb keeps in-frame clones, though not all of them. Of some 24,000 clones in the sample, approximately 81% are singletons; the top ten hold about 16%. This sample comprised unsorted PBMCs, obtained at the start of antiretroviral therapy, before treatment. These TCRs come from a young woman with HIV.

The chain carries TRBV7-3 and TRBJ1-2; 9 bases are a match to TRBD1. The V gene end was trimmed by 5 bases and the J gene end by 7 bases; junction bases not matched to a gene: 5. CDR3 length equals 13 residues. The germline CDR1 and CDR2 sequences are SGHTA and FQGTGA. CDR3 nucleotide sequence: TGTGCCAGCAGCCTCGACAGGGGGGCTGGCTACACCTTC. Residues: CASSLDRGAGYTF. The entire variable domain, with the rest obtained from reference TRBV7-3 and TRBJ1-2, is as follows: GAGVSQTPSNKVTEKGKYVELRCDPISGHTALYWYRQSLGQGPEFLIYFQGTGAADDSGLPNDRFFAVRPEGSVSTLKIQRTERGDSAVYLCASSLDRGAGYTFGSGTRLTVV.

CDR3 protein: CASSEGGKVEAFF. CDR3 nucleotides: TGTGCCAGCAGTGAAGGGGGTAAGGTTGAAGCTTTCTTT. The genes are TRBV6-1 and TRBJ1-1; unclear D gene. Looked up from germline, CDR1 is MNHNS and CDR2 is SASEGT. CDR3 length equals 13 residues. V was cut by 1 base and J by 7 bases, with 10 bases left in between.

The chain combines TRBV5-8 with TRBJ2-1; 9 bases match TRBD1. This CDR3 contains 15 residues. The ends lost 2 bases at V and 9 bases at J; junction bases unmatched: 9. Germline values: CDR1 SGHTS, CDR2 YDEGEE. For the CDR3, the DNA is TGTGCCAGCAGCTTTGGGGACAGGGAATTTGGTGAGCAGTTCTTC. Translation gives CASSFGDREFGEQFF.

The chain employs TRBV14 and TRBJ2-7; 11 nucleotides line up with TRBD1. V was clipped by 11 bases and J by 2 bases; unmatched bases: 2. The length of the CDR3 is 12 residues. CDR1 is SGHDN, CDR2 FVKESK, per germline. DNA of the CDR3: TGTGCCTCGGGACAGGGGGCCTACGAGCAGTACTTC. Its protein product is CASGQGAYEQYF.

The chain employs TRBV28 and TRBJ1-2; the D gene is possibly TRBD1 (5 bases). Germline CDR1 reads MDHEN; CDR2 reads SYDVKM. The length of the CDR3 is 14 residues. Trimming stripped 3 bases from V and 3 bases from J, with 11 bases between. This CDR3 reads CASSFGAAYYGYTF. The CDR3, as DNA: TGTGCCAGCAGTTTCGGGGCGGCCTACTATGGCTACACCTTC.

The chain carries TRBV5-1 and TRBJ1-1, with no clear D. Germline CDR1 reads SGHRS; CDR2 reads YFSETQ. The V end was cut by 0 bases, the J end by 3 bases, with 15 bases between. The CDR3 is 16 residues long. CDR3 in DNA: TGCGCCAGCAGCTTGGATGGGAGCCGTGGTGACACTGAAGCTTTCTTT. This sequence encodes CASSLDGSRGDTEAFF.

The chain couples TRBV7-8 to TRBJ1-2; D is possibly TRBD1 (5 bases). Per germline, CDR1 SGHVS and CDR2 FQNEAQ. The V end lost 5 bases, the J end lost 4 bases, and 17 bases lay between the germline ends. This CDR3 is built from 15 residues. The CDR3 DNA follows: TGTGCCAGCAGCCCACGGGACCGGGTCTTCTATGGCTACACCTTC. Encoded protein: CASSPRDRVFYGYTF.

The V and J genes are TRBV6-6 and TRBJ2-3; D gene unclear. Germline values: CDR1 MNHNY, CDR2 SVGAGI (reference sequence). The CDR3 totals 13 residues. Deletions cut 0 bases from V and 3 bases from J, with 4 bases between. CDR3 amino acids: CASSYSQTDTQYF. CDR3 nucleotides: TGTGCCAGCAGTTACTCACAGACAGATACGCAGTATTTT.

This clone appeared a few times. The chain joins TRBV9 to TRBJ1-1; D is possibly TRBD1 (6 bases). Trimming shortened V by 4 bases and J by 1 base, and 17 bases separated the two germline ends. Germline V gene sequence: CDR1 SGDLS, CDR2 YYNGEE. The CDR3 totals 16 residues. This chain's CDR3 is CASSQEEGVENTEAFF. CDR3 coding DNA: TGTGCCAGCAGCCAGGAGGAGGGGGTGGAGAACACTGAAGCTTTCTTT.

The count of this clone is one. The chain uses TRBV10-3 and TRBJ1-2; D is undetermined. The CDR3 runs 16 residues. V dropped 6 bases and J dropped 3 bases, with 20 bases sitting between them. From germline, CDR1 is ENHRY and CDR2 SYGVKD. The CDR3, as DNA: TGTGCCATCAGGGAAGAAGGCGTTCGTTGGTACTATGGCTACACCTTC. The encoded protein is CAIREEGVRWYYGYTF.

This chain connects TRBV10-3 to TRBJ1-1, with TRBD1 matching over 8 bases. Losses at the gene ends were 1 base for V and 0 bases for J; bases not matched to a gene: 1. Germline assignment: CDR1 ENHRY and CDR2 SYGVKD. This CDR3 is built from 15 residues. The CDR3 protein is CAISEWTGMNTEAFF. The CDR3 bases are TGTGCCATCAGTGAGTGGACAGGGATGAACACTGAAGCTTTCTTT.

The rearrangement joins TRBV6-4 to TRBJ2-1, with 9 bases lining up with TRBD2. CDR3 length equals 15 residues. CDR1 and CDR2 (germline): MRHNA, SNTAGT. Germline trimming cut 6 bases from V and 1 base from J; bases unmatched to any gene: 4. The CDR3 sequence: CASSYLAGSYNEQFF. In DNA, the CDR3 is TGTGCCAGCAGCTACCTAGCGGGGTCCTACAATGAGCAGTTCTTC.

DNA of the CDR3: TGTGCCAGCAGCGTGGGGACAGGGGAGAGTGAAAAACTGTTTTTT. Translation gives CASSVGTGESEKLFF. The chain is built from TRBV9 and TRBJ1-4, with 10 bases lining up with TRBD1. V was clipped by 2 bases and J by 7 bases; unmatched bases: 5. The germline CDR1 and CDR2 sequences are SGDLS and YYNGEE. CDR3 length: 15 residues.

The chain joins TRBV14 to TRBJ1-2; 9 bases agree with TRBD1. Germline loops: CDR1 SGHDN, CDR2 FVKESK. Germline trimming cut 4 bases from V and 0 bases from J; bases unmatched to any gene: 9. The CDR3 loop spans 17 amino acids. The CDR3 DNA reads TGTGCCAGCAGCCCACCGGGACAGGGCTTATCTAACTATGGCTACACCTTC. This gives the protein CASSPPGQGLSNYGYTF.

The CDR3 reads CASSIVVGTGRQKLFF. In DNA form, the CDR3 reads TGTGCCAGTAGTATAGTCGTCGGGACAGGAAGGCAAAAACTGTTTTTT. The J gene is TRBJ1-4, the V gene TRBV19, with 8 bases matching TRBD1. Germline CDR1 LNHDA, CDR2 SQIVND (reference sequence). Trimming at V came to 1 base and at J to 9 bases, leaving 10 bases not matched to a gene. This CDR3 is 16 amino acids long.

The rearrangement uses TRBV6-1 and TRBJ1-5; D is uncertain. V was clipped by 2 bases and J by 0 bases, with 5 bases between them. This CDR3 has 14 amino acids. From germline, CDR1 is MNHNS and CDR2 SASEGT. The CDR3 nucleotides are TGTGCCAGCAGTGAACGCTATAGCAATCAGCCCCAGCATTTT. It translates to CASSERYSNQPQHF.

The chain carries TRBV7-9 and TRBJ1-2; TRBD1 matches at 7 bases. V trimming: 1 base; J trimming: 6 bases; junction bases outside the gene matches: 5. Germline values: CDR1 SEHNR, CDR2 FQNEAQ (reference sequence). This CDR3 spans 14 amino acids. In DNA form, the CDR3 reads TGTGCCAGCAGCTTAGGACAGGGCGGCAATGGCTACACCTTC. This sequence encodes CASSLGQGGNGYTF. The variable domain in full, completed from reference TRBV7-9 and TRBJ1-2, reads DTGVSQNPRHKITKRGQNVTFRCDPISEHNRLYWYRQTLGQGPEFLTYFQNEAQLEKSRLLSDRFSAERPKGSFSTLEIQRTEQGDSAMYLCASSLGQGGNGYTFGSGTRLTVV.

V gene TRBV6-5 combines with J gene TRBJ2-5; maybe TRBD2 (6 bases). Germline lookup yields CDR1 MNHEY and CDR2 SVGAGI. This CDR3 comprises 13 residues. Trimming took 3 bases from V and 4 from J, leaving 9 bases between them. The DNA for the CDR3 is TGTGCCAGCAGTTATTTGGGGGGAGAGACCCAGTACTTC. The encoded protein is CASSYLGGETQYF.

This chain joins TRBV10-3 and TRBJ1-1; a weak D match, TRBD1 (6 bases). The CDR3 consists of 16 residues. V was clipped by 1 base and J by 1 base, with 13 bases between them. From germline, CDR1 is ENHRY and CDR2 SYGVKD. This CDR3 reads CAISELGGQANTEAFF. For the CDR3, the DNA is TGTGCCATCAGTGAGTTGGGGGGACAAGCGAACACTGAAGCTTTCTTT.

The chain employs TRBV6-1 and TRBJ2-7; TRBD1 matches at 9 bases. Germline loops: CDR1 MNHNS, CDR2 SASEGT. This CDR3 is built from 18 residues. J lost 6 bases, V lost 2 bases, and 17 bases had no gene match. The CDR3 DNA reads TGTGCCAGCAGTGAAATCCCGACAGGGGGTCTATCGGTCGGCGAGCAGTACTTC. It is translated as CASSEIPTGGLSVGEQYF.

This chain joins TRBV28 and TRBJ1-1; 9 bases are shared with TRBD1. V lost 6 bases and J lost 3; bases outside the gene matches: 11. CDR3 length: 16 residues. The germline CDR1 and CDR2 sequences are MDHEN and SYDVKM. CDR3 residues: CASSPGNDRGDTEAFF. CDR3 sequence (DNA): TGTGCCAGCAGCCCCGGCAACGACAGGGGGGACACTGAAGCTTTCTTT.